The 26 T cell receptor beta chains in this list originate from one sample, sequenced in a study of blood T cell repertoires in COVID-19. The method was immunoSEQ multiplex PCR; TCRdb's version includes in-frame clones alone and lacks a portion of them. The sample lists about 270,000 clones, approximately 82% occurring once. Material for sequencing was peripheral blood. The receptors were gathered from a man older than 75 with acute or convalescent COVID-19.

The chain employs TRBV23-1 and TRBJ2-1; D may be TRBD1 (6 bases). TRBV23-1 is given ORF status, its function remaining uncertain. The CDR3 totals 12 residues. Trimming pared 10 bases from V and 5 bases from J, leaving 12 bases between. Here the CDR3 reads CAITGRNNEQFF. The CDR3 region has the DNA TGCGCCATTACAGGGCGGAACAATGAGCAGTTCTTC.

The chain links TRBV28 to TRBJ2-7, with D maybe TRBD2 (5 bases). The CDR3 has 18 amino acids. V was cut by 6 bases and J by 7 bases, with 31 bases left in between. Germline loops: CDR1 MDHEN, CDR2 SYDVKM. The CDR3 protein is CASRKPSLTPPLRREQYF. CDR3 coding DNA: TGTGCCAGCAGAAAACCGTCCCTGACCCCACCCCTAAGGAGGGAGCAGTACTTC. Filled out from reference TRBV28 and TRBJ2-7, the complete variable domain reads DVKVTQSSRYLVKRTGEKVFLECVQDMDHENMFWYRQDPGLGLRLIYFSYDVKMKEKGDIPEGYSVSREKKERFSLILESASTNQTSMYLCASRKPSLTPPLRREQYFGPGTRLTVT.

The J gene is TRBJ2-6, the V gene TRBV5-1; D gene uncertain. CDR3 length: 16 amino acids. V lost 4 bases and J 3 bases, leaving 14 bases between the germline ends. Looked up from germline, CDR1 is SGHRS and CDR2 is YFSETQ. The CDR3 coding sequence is TGCGCCAGCAGCCGGTTGCTTGTGAGTGGGGCCAACGTCCTGACTTTC. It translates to CASSRLLVSGANVLTF.

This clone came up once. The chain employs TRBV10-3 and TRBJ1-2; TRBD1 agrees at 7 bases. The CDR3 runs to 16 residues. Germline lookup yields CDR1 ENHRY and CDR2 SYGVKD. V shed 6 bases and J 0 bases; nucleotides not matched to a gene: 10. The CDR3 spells CAISMTRGEANYGYTF. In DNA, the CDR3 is TGTGCCATCAGCATGACCAGGGGGGAGGCTAACTATGGCTACACCTTC.

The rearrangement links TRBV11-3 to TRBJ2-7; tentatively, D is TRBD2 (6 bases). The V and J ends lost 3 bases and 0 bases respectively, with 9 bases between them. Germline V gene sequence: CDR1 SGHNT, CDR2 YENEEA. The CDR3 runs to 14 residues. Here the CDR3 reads CASSFSGNSYEQYF. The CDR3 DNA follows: TGTGCCAGCAGCTTTAGCGGAAACTCCTACGAGCAGTACTTC.

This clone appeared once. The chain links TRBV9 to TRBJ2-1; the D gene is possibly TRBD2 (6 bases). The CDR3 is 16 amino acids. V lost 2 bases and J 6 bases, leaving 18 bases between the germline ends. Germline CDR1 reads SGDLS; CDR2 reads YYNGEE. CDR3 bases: TGTGCCAGCAGCGTGACCGGGACTCAGAAGTTCAATGAGCAGTTCTTC. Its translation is CASSVTGTQKFNEQFF. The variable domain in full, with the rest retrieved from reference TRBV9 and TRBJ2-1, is DSGVTQTPKHLITATGQRVTLRCSPRSGDLSVYWYQQSLDQGLQFLIQYYNGEERAKGNILERFSAQQFPDLHSELNLSSLELGDSALYFCASSVTGTQKFNEQFFGPGTRLTVL.

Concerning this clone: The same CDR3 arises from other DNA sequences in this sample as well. The CDR3 loop is CASSLSAGADTQYF. The CDR3, as DNA: TGCGCCAGCAGCCTCTCGGCCGGAGCAGATACGCAGTATTTT. The V call is TRBV5-1, the J call TRBJ2-3; D remains ambiguous. Trimming cost V 4 bases and J 4 bases, with 13 bases left between them. The CDR3 is 14 residues long. Germline V CDR1 and CDR2: SGHRS, YFSETQ.

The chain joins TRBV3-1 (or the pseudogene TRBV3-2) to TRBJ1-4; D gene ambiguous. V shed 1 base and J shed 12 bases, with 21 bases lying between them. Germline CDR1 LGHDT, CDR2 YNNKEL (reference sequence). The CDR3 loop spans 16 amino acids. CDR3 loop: CASSQGPTRSMLELFF. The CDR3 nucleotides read TGTGCCAGCAGCCAAGGGCCCACACGCTCCATGTTGGAACTGTTTTTT.

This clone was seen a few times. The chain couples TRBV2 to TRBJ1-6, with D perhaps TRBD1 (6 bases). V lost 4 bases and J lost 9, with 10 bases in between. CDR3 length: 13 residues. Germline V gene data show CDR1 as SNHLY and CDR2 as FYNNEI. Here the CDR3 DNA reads TGTGCCAGCAGTGTACAGGGTGGTTCACCCCTCCACTTT. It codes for CASSVQGGSPLHF.

CDR3 residues: CASSNGRSKYHEQYF. CDR3 in DNA: TGCGCCAGCAGCAACGGCAGGTCTAAGTACCACGAGCAGTACTTC. J is TRBJ2-7 and V is TRBV5-1; D gene ambiguous. This CDR3 has 15 residues. The V and J ends lost 4 bases and 5 bases respectively, with 19 bases between them. Per germline, CDR1 SGHRS and CDR2 YFSETQ. The entire variable domain, with the rest obtained from reference TRBV5-1 and TRBJ2-7, is as follows: KAGVTQTPRYLIKTRGQQVTLSCSPISGHRSVSWYQQTPGQGLQFLFEYFSETQRNKGNFPGRFSGRQFSNSRSEMNVSTLELGDSALYLCASSNGRSKYHEQYFGPGTRLTVT.

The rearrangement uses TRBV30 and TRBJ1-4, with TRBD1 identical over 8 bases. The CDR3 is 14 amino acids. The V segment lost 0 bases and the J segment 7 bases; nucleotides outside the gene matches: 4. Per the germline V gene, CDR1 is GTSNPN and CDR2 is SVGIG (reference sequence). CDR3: CAWSVQGASEKLFF. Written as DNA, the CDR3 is TGTGCCTGGAGTGTGCAGGGGGCAAGTGAAAAACTGTTTTTT.

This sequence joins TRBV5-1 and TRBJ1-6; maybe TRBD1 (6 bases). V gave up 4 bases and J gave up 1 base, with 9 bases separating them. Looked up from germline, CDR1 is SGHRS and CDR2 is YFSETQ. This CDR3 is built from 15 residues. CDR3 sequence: CASSLQGSYNSPLHF. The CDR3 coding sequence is TGCGCCAGCAGCCTCCAGGGGTCCTATAATTCACCCCTCCACTTT.

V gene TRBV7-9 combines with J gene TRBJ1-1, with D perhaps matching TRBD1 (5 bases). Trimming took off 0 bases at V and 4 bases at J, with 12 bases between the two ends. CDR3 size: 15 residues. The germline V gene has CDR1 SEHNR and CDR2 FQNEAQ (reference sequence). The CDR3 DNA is TGTGCCAGCAGCTTAGCGTCGGGGGGTGGCACTGAAGCTTTCTTT. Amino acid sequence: CASSLASGGGTEAFF. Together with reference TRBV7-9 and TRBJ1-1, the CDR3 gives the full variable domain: DTGVSQNPRHKITKRGQNVTFRCDPISEHNRLYWYRQTLGQGPEFLTYFQNEAQLEKSRLLSDRFSAERPKGSFSTLEIQRTEQGDSAMYLCASSLASGGGTEAFFGQGTRLTVV.

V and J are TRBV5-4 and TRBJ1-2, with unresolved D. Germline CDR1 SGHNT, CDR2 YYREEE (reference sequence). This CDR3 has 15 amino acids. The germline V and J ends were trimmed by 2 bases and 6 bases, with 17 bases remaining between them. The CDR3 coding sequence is TGTGCCAGCAGCTTCTCGTCAGGTACCTTTGATGGCTACACCTTC. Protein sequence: CASSFSSGTFDGYTF.

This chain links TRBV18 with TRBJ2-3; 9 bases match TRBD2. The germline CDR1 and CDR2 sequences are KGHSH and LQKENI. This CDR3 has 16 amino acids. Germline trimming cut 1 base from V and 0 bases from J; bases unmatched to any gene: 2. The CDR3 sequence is CASSPQSGRSTDTQYF. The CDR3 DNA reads TGTGCCAGCTCACCACAGAGCGGGAGGAGCACAGATACGCAGTATTTT.

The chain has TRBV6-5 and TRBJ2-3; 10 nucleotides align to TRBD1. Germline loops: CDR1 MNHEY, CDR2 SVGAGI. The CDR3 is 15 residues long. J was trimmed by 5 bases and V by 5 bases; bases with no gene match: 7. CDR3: CASSLRDRGGDTQYF. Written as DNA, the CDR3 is TGTGCCAGCAGTCTCCGGGACAGGGGAGGAGATACGCAGTATTTT.

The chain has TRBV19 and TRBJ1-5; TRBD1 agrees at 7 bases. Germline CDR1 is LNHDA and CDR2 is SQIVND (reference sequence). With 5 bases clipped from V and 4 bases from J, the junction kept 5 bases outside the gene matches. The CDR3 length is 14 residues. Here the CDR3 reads CASSSDRRNQPQHF. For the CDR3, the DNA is TGTGCCAGTAGTTCGGACAGGAGGAATCAGCCCCAGCATTTT.

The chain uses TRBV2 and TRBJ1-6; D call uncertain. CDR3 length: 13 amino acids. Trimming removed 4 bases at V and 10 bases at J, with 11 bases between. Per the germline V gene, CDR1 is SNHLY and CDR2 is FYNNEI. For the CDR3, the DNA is TGTGCCAGCAGTGGACTGAGTAGGTCACCCCTCCACTTT. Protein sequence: CASSGLSRSPLHF.

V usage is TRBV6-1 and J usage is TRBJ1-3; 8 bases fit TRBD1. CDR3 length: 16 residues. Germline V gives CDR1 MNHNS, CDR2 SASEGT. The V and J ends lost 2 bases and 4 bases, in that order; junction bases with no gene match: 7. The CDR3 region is CASSEQDRVIGNTIYF. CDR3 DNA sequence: TGTGCCAGCAGTGAACAGGACAGGGTGATCGGAAACACCATATATTTT.

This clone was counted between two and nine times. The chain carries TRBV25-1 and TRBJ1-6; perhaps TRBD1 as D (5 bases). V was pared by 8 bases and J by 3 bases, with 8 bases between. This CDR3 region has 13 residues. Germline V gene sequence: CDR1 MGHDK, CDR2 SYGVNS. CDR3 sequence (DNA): TGTGCCAGCCAACAGGTCTATAATTCACCCCTCCACTTT. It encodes CASQQVYNSPLHF.

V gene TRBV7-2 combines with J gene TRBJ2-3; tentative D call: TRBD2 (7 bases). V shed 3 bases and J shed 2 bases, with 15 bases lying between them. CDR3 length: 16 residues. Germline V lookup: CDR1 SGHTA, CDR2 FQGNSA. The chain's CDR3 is CASSFNGGANTDTQYF. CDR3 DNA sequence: TGTGCCAGCAGCTTCAATGGGGGGGCGAACACAGATACGCAGTATTTT.

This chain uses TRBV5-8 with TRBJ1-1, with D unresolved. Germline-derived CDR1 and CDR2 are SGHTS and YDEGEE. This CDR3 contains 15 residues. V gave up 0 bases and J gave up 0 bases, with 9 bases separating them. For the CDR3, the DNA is TGTGCCAGCAGCTTGGGGCAGCGTATGAACACTGAAGCTTTCTTT. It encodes CASSLGQRMNTEAFF.

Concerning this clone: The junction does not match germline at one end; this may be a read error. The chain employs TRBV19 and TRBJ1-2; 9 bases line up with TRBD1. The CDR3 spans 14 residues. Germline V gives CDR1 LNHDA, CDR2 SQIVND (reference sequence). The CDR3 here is CASRRQGVGYDYTF. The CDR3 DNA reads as TGTGCCAGTAGAAGACAGGGGGTAGGGTATGACTACACCTTC.

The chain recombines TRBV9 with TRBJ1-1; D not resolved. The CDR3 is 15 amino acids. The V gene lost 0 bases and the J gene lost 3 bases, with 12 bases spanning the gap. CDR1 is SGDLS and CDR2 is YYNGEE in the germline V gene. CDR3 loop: CASSVVPRLDTEAFF. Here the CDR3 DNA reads TGTGCCAGCAGCGTAGTTCCACGGTTGGACACTGAAGCTTTCTTT.

The CDR3 DNA reads TGTGCCAGCAGCTTGGACAGGGACCAAGAGACCCAGTACTTC. It translates to CASSLDRDQETQYF. J is TRBJ2-5 and V is TRBV7-3; 8 positions agree with TRBD1. This CDR3 is 14 amino acids long. Germline CDR1 reads SGHTA; CDR2 reads FQGTGA. Losses at the gene ends were 3 bases for V and 0 bases for J; bases not matched to a gene: 0.

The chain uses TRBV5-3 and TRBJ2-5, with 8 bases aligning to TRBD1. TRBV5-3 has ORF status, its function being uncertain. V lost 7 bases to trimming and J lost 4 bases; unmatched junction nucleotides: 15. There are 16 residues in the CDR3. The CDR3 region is CARCLILQGVGETQYF. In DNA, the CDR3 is TGTGCCAGATGTCTGATTTTACAGGGGGTGGGAGAGACCCAGTACTTC.